The 24 T cell receptor beta chains below were found in one sample sequenced in a study. TCRdb redid the calling of the RT-PCR reads with MiXCR, one entry per CDR3 protein. Here the sample spans about 700,000 distinct CDR3 sequences, 12% to 15% being singletons. Sequencing was carried out using memory CD4+ T cells from blood. These receptors all come from a female donor in good health, serving as a healthy control.

V gene TRBV19 combines with J gene TRBJ2-1; no definite D call. The CDR3 is made up of 14 amino acids. V shed 7 bases and J shed 8 bases, with 18 bases lying between them. Germline values: CDR1 LNHDA, CDR2 SQIVND (reference sequence). The CDR3 here is CASNDRETGDEQFF. For the CDR3, the DNA is TGTGCCAGTAATGATCGAGAGACTGGCGATGAGCAGTTCTTC. Using reference TRBV19 and TRBJ2-1 for the parts outside the CDR3, the full variable domain is DGGITQSPKYLFRKEGQNVTLSCEQNLNHDAMYWYRQDPGQGLRLIYYSQIVNDFQKGDIAEGYSVSREKKESFPLTVTSAQKNPTAFYLCASNDRETGDEQFFGPGTRLTVL.

The sample holds a few counts of this clonotype. The rearrangement uses TRBV20-1 and TRBJ1-2; D gene uncertain. This CDR3 region has 13 residues. Per germline, CDR1 DFQATT and CDR2 SNEGSKA (reference sequence). The V end lost 4 bases, the J end lost 4 bases, and 13 bases lay between the germline ends. The CDR3 loop is CSATREAGYGYTF. In nucleotides, the CDR3 is TGCAGTGCTACAAGGGAGGCAGGCTATGGCTACACCTTC.

This clonotype was seen at least ten times. The V gene is TRBV15, the J gene TRBJ1-5, with D maybe TRBD1 (5 bases). Germline CDR1 is LNHNV and CDR2 is YYDKDF (reference sequence). With 6 bases removed from V and 0 bases from J, the gap between germline ends came to 12 bases. This CDR3 is 15 amino acids long. The CDR3 here is CATRDRGRSNQPQHF. The DNA for the CDR3 is TGTGCCACCAGAGATCGGGGCCGTAGCAATCAGCCCCAGCATTTT.

This chain connects TRBV6-1 to TRBJ2-7, with D possibly being TRBD1 (5 bases). Germline CDR1 reads MNHNS; CDR2 reads SASEGT. V lost 6 bases and J lost 5, with 14 bases in between. The CDR3 spans 13 residues. The CDR3 DNA reads TGTGCCAGCAGCTTATCAGGGTTGAACGAGCAGTACTTC. Amino acid sequence: CASSLSGLNEQYF.

J is TRBJ1-1 and V is TRBV29-1; possibly TRBD1 for D (6 bases). Per the germline V gene, CDR1 is SQVTM and CDR2 is ANQGSEA. The CDR3 is 12 amino acids. V gave up 7 bases and J gave up 4 bases, with 13 bases separating them. CDR3 DNA: TGCAGCGCCGGAGGGGGGAGCACTGAAGCTTTCTTT. Translation gives CSAGGGSTEAFF.

The chain has TRBV12-3 or TRBV12-4 and TRBJ2-1; a weak D match, TRBD2 (6 bases). Trimming took 1 base from V and 5 from J, leaving 12 bases between them. The CDR3 consists of 15 residues. CDR3 residues: CASSLGTTPHNEQFF. DNA for the CDR3: TGTGCCAGCAGTTTAGGGACTACCCCGCACAATGAGCAGTTCTTC.

This clonotype was recorded a few times. The chain employs TRBV5-6 and TRBJ2-7, with D maybe TRBD2 (5 bases). The CDR3 spans 15 residues. Between the trimmed V and J ends, which lost 2 bases and 0 bases, there was a span of 12 bases. The germline CDR1 and CDR2 sequences are SGHDT and YYEEEE. The CDR3 region has the DNA TGTGCCAGCAGCTTCCAGGTGGGAGCCTCCTACGAGCAGTACTTC. Translating gives CASSFQVGASYEQYF.

This clonotype was counted ten times or more. The chain carries TRBV7-2 and TRBJ2-7; the match to TRBD2 covers 13 bases. Unmatched junction bases numbered 6, after V lost 4 bases and J lost 6 bases. Germline V gene lookup returns CDR1 SGHTA and CDR2 FQGNSA. The CDR3 spans 15 residues. In DNA, the CDR3 is TGTGCCAGCAGCTCCAATGGACTAGCGGGAGCCGAGCAGTACTTC. The encoded protein is CASSSNGLAGAEQYF.

V usage is TRBV28 and J usage is TRBJ1-2; D is undetermined. V was clipped by 4 bases and J by 8 bases, with 11 bases between them. This CDR3 comprises 12 residues. Germline V gene sequence: CDR1 MDHEN, CDR2 SYDVKM. CDR3 DNA sequence: TGTGCCAGCAGTTCCAGAGTTTGGGGCTACACCTTC. Translating gives CASSSRVWGYTF.

This clonotype has just a few counts. This chain links TRBV7-2 with TRBJ1-3; no clear D. Per germline, CDR1 SGHTA and CDR2 FQGNSA. This CDR3 comprises 16 residues. Between the trimmed V and J ends, which lost 5 bases and 4 bases, there was a span of 18 bases. The DNA of the CDR3 is TGTGCCAGCAGCCAACGACACAACCCCCTCGGAAACACCATATATTTT. Amino acid sequence: CASSQRHNPLGNTIYF. Complete variable domain (other parts from reference TRBV7-2 and TRBJ1-3): GAGVSQSPSNKVTEKGKDVELRCDPISGHTALYWYRQSLGQGLEFLIYFQGNSAPDKSGLPSDRFSAERTGGSVSTLTIQRTQQEDSAVYLCASSQRHNPLGNTIYFGEGSWLTVV.

This clonotype showed up just a few times. V and J are TRBV4-1 and TRBJ1-2; TRBD1 agrees at 7 bases. Per the germline V gene, CDR1 is MGHRA and CDR2 is YSYEKL. This CDR3 spans 17 amino acids. V shed 3 bases and J 3 bases; nucleotides not matched to a gene: 13. The CDR3 sequence: CASSQRRDSPRDYGYTF. In DNA, the CDR3 is TGCGCCAGCAGCCAGCGAAGGGACAGTCCCCGCGACTATGGCTACACCTTC.

This clonotype was seen repeatedly, ten times or more. The chain joins TRBV12-3 or TRBV12-4 to TRBJ2-2; D is undetermined. The CDR3 is 16 residues long. Trimming took 3 bases from V and 2 from J, leaving 13 bases between them. The CDR3 sequence: CASSFVWITNTGELFF. CDR3 nucleotide sequence: TGTGCCAGCAGTTTTGTCTGGATTACCAACACCGGGGAGCTGTTTTTT.

This clonotype was counted only a few times. The chain uses TRBV6-6 and TRBJ2-7; 8 bases match TRBD2. This CDR3 contains 16 residues. Looked up from germline, CDR1 is MNHNY and CDR2 is SVGAGI (reference sequence). J gave up 0 bases and V 0 bases, and 4 bases lay outside the gene matches. CDR3 bases: TGTGCCAGCAGTTACTCGAGCGGGAGACTCTCCTACGAGCAGTACTTC. Its protein is CASSYSSGRLSYEQYF.

J is TRBJ2-1 and V is TRBV6-1, with 10 bases lining up with TRBD1. The V and J ends lost 5 bases and 7 bases, in that order; junction bases with no gene match: 11. The CDR3 covers 16 residues. Germline CDR1 MNHNS, CDR2 SASEGT. CDR3 DNA: TGTGCCAGCAGTCCTTCGACAGGGGGCTGGCGGAATGAGCAGTTCTTC. Protein: CASSPSTGGWRNEQFF.

This chain links TRBV9 with TRBJ2-7, with a weak D call TRBD2 (7 bases). With 6 bases removed from V and 5 bases from J, the gap between germline ends came to 24 bases. Germline CDR1 and CDR2: SGDLS and YYNGEE. CDR3 length: 16 residues. CDR3 region: CASNRRGGGRQDEQYF. The CDR3 DNA reads as TGTGCCAGCAACCGGAGGGGGGGAGGCCGCCAGGACGAGCAGTACTTC. Complete variable domain (other parts from reference TRBV9 and TRBJ2-7): DSGVTQTPKHLITATGQRVTLRCSPRSGDLSVYWYQQSLDQGLQFLIQYYNGEERAKGNILERFSAQQFPDLHSELNLSSLELGDSALYFCASNRRGGGRQDEQYFGPGTRLTVT.

This clonotype was seen a few times. This chain links TRBV5-1 with TRBJ1-2; no reliable D call. The V and J ends lost 5 bases and 1 base respectively, with 21 bases between them. Looked up from germline, CDR1 is SGHRS and CDR2 is YFSETQ. The CDR3 loop spans 17 amino acids. In nucleotides, the CDR3 is TGCGCCAGCAGTGCTGGGGTGGCTAGAAGAGGTAACTATGGCTACACCTTC. Translation: CASSAGVARRGNYGYTF.

This clonotype was detected many times. V and J are TRBV20-1 and TRBJ1-5; TRBD1 matches 8 bases. Per germline, CDR1 DFQATT and CDR2 SNEGSKA (reference sequence). This CDR3 spans 14 amino acids. Unmatched junction bases numbered 8, after V lost 6 bases and J lost 4 bases. The CDR3: CSAKTTGANQPQHF. CDR3 coding DNA: TGCAGTGCAAAAACGACAGGGGCGAATCAGCCCCAGCATTTT.

This clonotype was observed a handful of times. V usage is TRBV6-6 and J usage is TRBJ1-1; D perhaps matches TRBD1 (6 bases). The CDR3 loop spans 17 amino acids. Germline V lookup: CDR1 MNHNY, CDR2 SVGAGI (reference sequence). V lost 5 bases, J lost 4 bases, and 23 bases lay in between. CDR3 nucleotides: TGTGCCAGCAGTGACCCACGGACAGATCGGGGGGGCACTGAAGCTTTCTTT. Amino acid sequence: CASSDPRTDRGGTEAFF.

This clonotype turned up a few times. The rearrangement joins TRBV6-5 to TRBJ1-2, with 10 bases identical to TRBD1. The CDR3 length is 14 residues. Looked up from germline, CDR1 is MNHEY and CDR2 is SVGAGI. Trimming at V came to 5 bases and at J to 8 bases, leaving 8 bases not matched to a gene. The DNA for the CDR3 is TGTGCCAGCAGTCACCCCGACAGGGGGCAGGGCTACACCTTC. This sequence encodes CASSHPDRGQGYTF.

This clonotype was seen a handful of times. The chain joins TRBV13 to TRBJ1-4; TRBD1 matches at 9 bases. Germline lookup yields CDR1 PRHDT and CDR2 FYEKMQ (reference sequence). The V gene end was trimmed by 10 bases and the J gene end by 7 bases; junction bases not matched to a gene: 7. The length of the CDR3 is 13 residues. The CDR3 loop is CATNRGQGEKLFF. The CDR3 bases are TGTGCCACCAACAGGGGGCAGGGTGAAAAACTGTTTTTT.

This rearrangement joins TRBV6-1 to TRBJ2-5; 7 bases map to TRBD2. The CDR3 loop spans 13 amino acids. Germline V gives CDR1 MNHNS, CDR2 SASEGT. With 7 bases clipped from V and 5 bases from J, the junction kept 7 bases outside the gene matches. The CDR3 region has the DNA TGTGCCAGCACTCGGGGGAGGGCGGAGACCCAGTACTTC. This encodes CASTRGRAETQYF.

This clonotype has more than one count but fewer than ten. The chain has TRBV20-1 and TRBJ2-1, with D maybe TRBD2 (6 bases). The CDR3 totals 15 residues. Trimming stripped 3 bases from V and 1 base from J, with 13 bases between. Germline CDR1 is DFQATT and CDR2 is SNEGSKA (reference sequence). The DNA of the CDR3 is TGCAGTGCTAGTAGTCGGCGGGAATCCTACAATGAGCAGTTCTTC. It translates to CSASSRRESYNEQFF.

This clonotype was observed once. One junction end does not reproduce the germline sequence, and a read error may be involved. The rearrangement uses TRBV6-1 and TRBJ2-7; possible D gene TRBD2, 5 bases. The CDR3 has 16 amino acids. Germline V gene data show CDR1 as MNHNS and CDR2 as SASEGT. The CDR3, as DNA: TGTGCCAGCAGTGAAGCGCTCGGCACAACGGCGGGCGAGCAGTACTTT. It codes for CASSEALGTTAGEQYF.

This clonotype has more than one count but fewer than ten. CDR3 bases: TGTGCCAGCAATTCGGGGAGTTCCTACGAGCAGTACTTC. This sequence encodes CASNSGSSYEQYF. V is TRBV6-1 and J is TRBJ2-7; D possibly corresponds to TRBD2 (5 bases). Trimming stripped 7 bases from V and 1 base from J, with 11 bases between. Germline loops: CDR1 MNHNS, CDR2 SASEGT. The CDR3 is 13 amino acids.